A selection of T cell receptor beta chains follows, all from one sample in a study of a mutant IDH1 vaccine in newly diagnosed glioma. Sequencing was performed with immunoSEQ multiplex PCR; in TCRdb, only in-frame clones are kept and a portion is missing. The sample yields some 60,000 clones, around 83% seen once. For these receptors, no antigen is known. The source was PBMCs, collected from a glioma patient whose treatment included an IDH1 peptide vaccine. These receptors originate from a woman between 45 and 65 years old with glioma. Each CDR3 is given with its conserved first and last residue. The D gene is left open where the match is weak. Rows give clone size only sometimes, using once, few, many, or a class for an expanded clone.

CDR3 length | clone size | J gene | D gene | V gene | CDR3 protein | CDR3 DNA
15 | . | TRBJ1-1 | TRBD1 | TRBV2 | CASSEARTGNTEAFF | TGTGCCAGCAGTGAAGCACGGACAGGTAACACTGAAGCTTTCTTT
15 | . | TRBJ1-5 | TRBD1 | TRBV19 | CASRDRGYSNQPQHF | TGTGCCAGTAGAGACAGGGGTTATAGCAATCAGCCCCAGCATTTT
16 | . | TRBJ2-3 | . | TRBV30 | CAWSPPRTASTDTQYF | TGTGCCTGGAGTCCCCCTCGGACGGCTAGCACAGATACGCAGTATTTT
15 | . | TRBJ2-1 | TRBD2 | TRBV5-1 | CASQAGGGLLREQFF | TGCGCCAGCCAAGCCGGGGGGGGGCTTCTACGTGAGCAGTTCTTC
17 | once | TRBJ2-7 | TRBD2 | TRBV5-5 | CASSLSLAAYRTYEQYF | TGTGCCAGCAGCTTGTCGCTAGCGGCTTATAGAACCTACGAGCAGTACTTC
13 | . | TRBJ1-2 | . | TRBV5-1 | CASSLEAGGGYTF | TGCGCCAGCAGCTTGGAAGCGGGGGGCGGCTACACCTTC
14 | few | TRBJ1-1 | . | TRBV14 | CASSQDGWGTEAFF | TGTGCCAGCAGCCAAGACGGGTGGGGCACTGAAGCTTTCTTT
12 | . | TRBJ2-7 | . | TRBV29-1 | CSVVGGIYEQYF | TGCAGCGTTGTCGGGGGTATCTACGAGCAGTACTTC
15 | . | TRBJ1-6 | . | TRBV19 | CASTPDRYYNSPLHF | TGTGCCAGTACCCCGGACCGTTACTATAATTCACCCCTCCACTTT
14 | . | TRBJ2-5 | . | TRBV2 | CASSDPGPGETQYF | TGTGCCAGCAGTGACCCAGGCCCCGGGGAGACCCAGTACTTC
17 | . | TRBJ2-7 | TRBD2 | TRBV5-4 | CASTTAREGLGTYEQYF | TGTGCCAGCACCACAGCCCGGGAGGGCTTGGGGACCTACGAGCAGTACTTC
17 | . | TRBJ2-7 | TRBD2 | TRBV7-2 | CASSPIAGAVSSYEQYF | TGTGCCAGCAGCCCAATAGCGGGGGCCGTGAGCTCCTACGAGCAGTACTTC
13 | few | TRBJ1-5 | TRBD1 | TRBV7-3 | CASSLDRGQPQHF | TGTGCCAGCAGTTTAGACAGGGGGCAGCCCCAGCATTTT
13 | once | TRBJ1-4 | . | TRBV10-3 | CAISAGLNEKLFF | TGTGCCATCAGCGCGGGGCTTAATGAAAAACTGTTTTTT
13 | . | TRBJ1-1 | . | TRBV19 | CASTEGWNTEAFF | TGTGCCAGTACTGAGGGATGGAACACTGAAGCTTTCTTT
14 | . | TRBJ1-2 | . | TRBV7-2 | CASSFIPGPYGYTF | TGTGCCAGCAGCTTTATCCCGGGACCCTATGGCTACACCTTC
13 | . | TRBJ1-2 | . | TRBV7-8 | CASSLNWADGYTF | TGTGCCAGCAGCTTAAATTGGGCAGATGGCTACACCTTC
12 | . | TRBJ1-5 | . | TRBV6-1 | CASRVGNQPQHF | TGTGCCAGCAGGGTTGGCAATCAGCCCCAGCATTTT
14 | . | TRBJ2-3 | . | TRBV6-1 | CASNPRGRTDTQYF | TGTGCCAGCAACCCGAGGGGCCGCACAGATACGCAGTATTTT
16 | . | TRBJ2-3 | TRBD2 | TRBV5-1 | CASSHRTSGGTDTQYF | TGCGCCAGCAGCCACCGGACTAGCGGGGGCACAGATACGCAGTATTTT
17 | few | TRBJ2-2 | . | TRBV5-5 | CASSPHYRDSRAGELFF | TGTGCCAGCAGTCCACACTACAGGGATTCTAGGGCCGGGGAGCTGTTTTTT
12 | . | TRBJ1-2 | . | TRBV5-5 | CASSQNSYGYTF | TGTGCCAGCAGCCAAAACAGCTATGGCTACACCTTC
16 | . | TRBJ2-7 | . | TRBV9 | CASSVGGRGPIYEQYF | TGTGCCAGCAGCGTAGGAGGTCGGGGGCCGATTTACGAGCAGTACTTC
15 | . | TRBJ2-3 | . | TRBV21-1 | CASSVNDPSTDTQYF | TGTGCCAGCAGCGTAAACGATCCTAGCACAGATACGCAGTATTTT
14 | . | TRBJ2-7 | TRBD1 | TRBV2 | CASSLRDRSYEQYF | TGTGCCAGCTCCCTCCGGGACAGGTCCTACGAGCAGTACTTC
15 | once | TRBJ2-1 | TRBD1 | TRBV5-1 | CASSLEGQVNNEQFF | TGCGCCAGCAGCTTGGAGGGACAGGTTAACAATGAGCAGTTCTTC
14 | . | TRBJ1-2 | . | TRBV7-9 | CASSLGQDNYGYTF | TGTGCCAGCAGCTTAGGACAGGATAACTATGGCTACACCTTC
13 | . | TRBJ1-1 | TRBD1 | TRBV7-8 | CASSLEGATEAFF | TGTGCCAGCAGCTTAGAGGGGGCCACTGAAGCTTTCTTT
13 | . | TRBJ1-2 | . | TRBV30 | CAGPGMGGYGYTF | TGTGCCGGACCGGGGATGGGAGGTTATGGCTACACCTTC
13 | . | TRBJ2-7 | . | TRBV6-5 | CASTREGAREQYF | TGTGCCAGCACCAGGGAGGGGGCGCGGGAGCAGTACTTC
17 | . | TRBJ2-1 | TRBD2 | TRBV5-1 | CASSFSSSGITYNEQFF | TGCGCCAGCAGCTTCTCGTCTAGCGGGATTACTTACAATGAGCAGTTCTTC
12 | few | TRBJ2-2 | . | TRBV19 | CASSFNTGELFF | TGTGCCAGTAGTTTCAACACCGGGGAGCTGTTTTTT
15 | . | TRBJ2-2 | TRBD2 | TRBV2 | CASRGAGRNTGELFF | TGTGCCAGCAGAGGAGCGGGGCGAAACACCGGGGAGCTGTTTTTT
15 | few | TRBJ1-1 | . | TRBV15 | CATSRDRVLVTEAFF | TGTGCCACCAGCAGAGATCGGGTGTTGGTGACTGAAGCTTTCTTT
13 | . | TRBJ1-1 | . | TRBV5-4 | CASSLNLNTEAFF | TGTGCCAGCAGCTTGAACCTGAACACTGAAGCTTTCTTT
13 | . | TRBJ1-4 | . | TRBV7-2 | CASSLGVNEKLFF | TGTGCCAGCAGCTTGGGGGTTAATGAAAAACTGTTTTTT
15 | . | TRBJ1-5 | . | TRBV28 | CASSARTVGNQPQHF | TGTGCCAGCAGTGCCCGGACAGTCGGCAATCAGCCCCAGCATTTT
16 | once | TRBJ2-5 | TRBD1 | TRBV5-1 | CASSLGVDDRVETQYF | TGCGCCAGCAGCTTGGGTGTAGATGACAGGGTTGAGACCCAGTACTTC
13 | once | TRBJ1-1 | . | TRBV19 | CASSLTGITEAFF | TGTGCCAGTAGTTTAACAGGGATTACTGAAGCTTTCTTT
13 | . | TRBJ1-1 | TRBD1 | TRBV6-5 | CASSAGTGGTAFF | TGTGCCAGCAGTGCCGGGACAGGGGGGACGGCTTTCTTT
14 | few | TRBJ1-1 | . | TRBV5-1 | CASSLEQMNTEAFF | TGCGCCAGCAGCTTGGAACAGATGAACACTGAAGCTTTCTTT
16 | . | TRBJ2-2 | . | TRBV28 | CASSLLETANTGELFF | TGTGCCAGCAGTTTATTAGAGACAGCCAACACCGGGGAGCTGTTTTTT
13 | . | TRBJ1-6 | . | TRBV11-3 | CASSLGANSPLHF | TGTGCCAGCAGCTTGGGGGCTAATTCACCCCTCCACTTT
14 | . | TRBJ2-2 | TRBD2 | TRBV9 | CASSVGGSAGELFF | TGTGCCAGCAGCGTAGGCGGGAGCGCCGGGGAGCTGTTTTTT
13 | few | TRBJ1-6 | . | TRBV11-2 | CASSYSYNSPLHF | TGTGCCAGCAGCTACTCCTATAATTCACCCCTCCACTTT
18 | . | TRBJ1-2 | . | TRBV5-6 | CASSLVRPRKGDTYGYTF | TGTGCCAGCAGCTTGGTTCGACCCCGTAAAGGGGACACCTATGGCTACACCTTC
14 | . | TRBJ1-3 | . | TRBV6-1 | CASSEKGTGNTIYF | TGTGCCAGCAGTGAAAAAGGTACTGGAAACACCATATATTTT
17 | . | TRBJ1-1 | TRBD1 | TRBV27 | CASSPTGQGWANTEAFF | TGTGCCAGCAGTCCTACCGGACAGGGGTGGGCGAACACTGAAGCTTTCTTT
16 | . | TRBJ1-5 | TRBD1 | TRBV19 | CASSILGQGVLQPQHF | TGTGCCAGTAGTATTCTGGGACAGGGCGTGTTACAGCCCCAGCATTTT
17 | . | TRBJ1-4 | . | TRBV27 | CASSLDLAGAVNEKLFF | TGTGCCAGCAGTTTAGATTTGGCGGGGGCGGTTAATGAAAAACTGTTTTTT
15 | . | TRBJ1-1 | . | TRBV5-1 | CASSLPPTVNTEAFF | TGCGCCAGCAGCTTGCCCCCGACAGTGAACACTGAAGCTTTCTTT
13 | once | TRBJ2-5 | . | TRBV7-6 | CASSLSPGETQYF | TGTGCCAGCAGCTTAAGCCCCGGGGAGACCCAGTACTTC
15 | . | TRBJ1-1 | . | TRBV5-1 | CASSSTGTGGPEAFF | TGCGCCAGCAGCTCAACCGGGACGGGAGGCCCTGAAGCTTTCTTT
13 | . | TRBJ2-1 | TRBD1 | TRBV18 | CASSPGQGNEQFF | TGTGCCAGCTCACCGGGACAGGGCAATGAGCAGTTCTTC